Each of the 19 T cell receptor beta chains below was sequenced from the same sample in a study of response to subunit inactivated influenza vaccine. TCRdb reanalysed the RT-PCR reads using MiXCR and keeps one entry per CDR3 protein. The sample lists about 500,000 distinct CDR3 sequences; approximately 12% were seen once. The sample in question was PBMCs from blood, obtained more than 35 days after vaccination. These receptors all come from a man in his fifties who received an inactivated influenza vaccine.

The chain employs TRBV27 and TRBJ2-3, with 9 bases aligning to TRBD1. This CDR3 is built from 16 residues. Germline assignment: CDR1 MNHEY and CDR2 SMNVEV (reference sequence). The junction had 7 bases not matched to a gene; V was cut back by 5 bases and J by 1 base. CDR3 protein: CASSPGTGWGTDTQYF. Here the CDR3 DNA reads TGTGCCAGCAGTCCGGGGACAGGGTGGGGCACAGATACGCAGTATTTT.

The sample holds many counts of this clonotype. The V and J genes are TRBV24-1 and TRBJ2-7; D may correspond to TRBD1 or TRBD2 (5 bases each). V lost 4 bases to trimming and J lost 3 bases, with 21 bases between them. The V gene's germline CDR1 is KGHDR and CDR2 SFDVKD. The CDR3 length is 17 residues. CDR3 nucleotides: TGTGCCACCAGTGAAGAAAGGGACCGCCCCATATACTACGAGCAGTACTTC. Translating it yields CATSEERDRPIYYEQYF.

This rearrangement joins TRBV21-1 to TRBJ2-7; the table assigns TRBD2, which was not confirmed against the DNA. TRBV21-1 is a pseudogene locus. There are 17 residues in the CDR3. DNA for the CDR3: TGTGCCAGCAGCACGACCGGGACTAGCGGGATCTCCTACGAGCAGTACTTC. It codes for CASSTTGTSGISYEQYF.

The chain employs TRBV18 and TRBJ1-2, with a tentative D call TRBD1 (5 bases). The germline V and J ends were trimmed by 5 bases and 5 bases, with 12 bases remaining between them. The CDR3 is made up of 13 amino acids. From germline, CDR1 is KGHSH and CDR2 LQKENI. CDR3 sequence (DNA): TGTGCCAGCTCAGCCCCTGGGGGGTATGGCTACACCTTC. Residues: CASSAPGGYGYTF.

The sample holds a few counts of this clonotype. The chain is built from TRBV4-3 and TRBJ1-1; D is ambiguous. This CDR3 is built from 14 residues. Between the trimmed V and J ends, which lost 2 bases and 3 bases, there was a span of 10 bases. Germline V gene sequence: CDR1 LGHNA, CDR2 YSLEER. The CDR3, as DNA: TGCGCCAGCAGCCAATTTGGGGAATACACTGAAGCTTTCTTT. Translated: CASSQFGEYTEAFF.

This chain joins TRBV7-6 and TRBJ2-3, with a tentative D call TRBD2 (6 bases). Trimming took off 0 bases at V and 10 bases at J, with 11 bases between the two ends. Germline V lookup: CDR1 SGHVS, CDR2 FNYEAQ. The CDR3 extends over 13 amino acids. The CDR3 nucleotides read TGTGCCAGCAGCTTAGCGCGGGAAAGGGCGCAGTATTTT. This gives the protein CASSLARERAQYF. Full variable domain (outside the CDR3, taken from reference TRBV7-6 and TRBJ2-3): GAGVSQSPRYKVTKRGQDVALRCDPISGHVSLYWYRQALGQGPEFLTYFNYEAQQDKSGLPNDRFSAERPEGSISTLTIQRTEQRDSAMYRCASSLARERAQYFGPGTRLTVL.

The chain combines TRBV19 with TRBJ2-2; 11 bases match TRBD1. Germline V CDR1 and CDR2: LNHDA, SQIVND (reference sequence). The CDR3 has 14 residues. The V segment lost 6 bases and the J segment 5 bases; nucleotides outside the gene matches: 2. CDR3 sequence: CASRDRGLTGELFF. The CDR3 nucleotides read TGTGCCAGTAGGGACAGGGGGCTGACCGGGGAGCTGTTTTTT.

This clonotype occurred many times. The gene calls are TRBV12-3 or TRBV12-4 and TRBJ2-4; D is ambiguous. The V and J ends lost 6 bases and 3 bases respectively, with 12 bases between them. This CDR3 contains 14 residues. In DNA form, the CDR3 reads TGTGCCAGCAGCAGTCGGGTCGACAAAAACATTCAGTACTTC. This gives the protein CASSSRVDKNIQYF.

This chain connects TRBV5-1 to TRBJ2-1; the D gene is possibly TRBD1 (5 bases). The CDR3 sequence is 13 residues long. The ends were cut back, 0 bases at V and 11 bases at J, with 12 bases in the middle. Germline V CDR1 and CDR2: SGHRS, YFSETQ. The CDR3 sequence: CASSLAREGQQFF. The CDR3 coding sequence is TGCGCCAGCAGCTTGGCCAGGGAAGGGCAGCAGTTCTTC.

In this sample, this clonotype turned up a few times. The chain combines TRBV6-1 with TRBJ2-1; 8 bases align to TRBD1. This CDR3 region has 15 residues. Per germline, CDR1 MNHNS and CDR2 SASEGT. V trimming: 7 bases; J trimming: 7 bases; junction bases outside the gene matches: 12. For the CDR3, the DNA is TGTGCCAGCAACCCGGGACAGGCCCCATGGAATGAGCAGTTCTTC. This codes for CASNPGQAPWNEQFF.

This clonotype has a handful of counts. The chain carries TRBV27 and TRBJ1-6, with 10 bases that match TRBD1. Per germline, CDR1 MNHEY and CDR2 SMNVEV (reference sequence). The CDR3 is 14 residues long. V trimming: 5 bases; J trimming: 7 bases; junction bases outside the gene matches: 2. In DNA, the CDR3 is TGTGCCAGCAGTGCGGACAGGGGGAATTCACCCCTCCACTTT. Translated: CASSADRGNSPLHF.

This clonotype occurred a few times. V and J are TRBV20-1 and TRBJ1-2, with TRBD1 identical over 11 bases. Trimming at V came to 1 base and at J to 4 bases, leaving 2 bases not matched to a gene. CDR1 and CDR2 from the germline V gene are DFQATT and SNEGSKA (reference sequence). The CDR3 contains 14 residues. The CDR3 region has the DNA TGCAGTGCTAGAGCCGGGACAGGGGGCTATGGCTACACCTTC. This gives the protein CSARAGTGGYGYTF.

This chain links TRBV5-1 with TRBJ2-2, with 9 bases matching TRBD1. With V trimmed by 4 bases and J by 6 bases, 7 bases remained unmatched. This CDR3 spans 15 amino acids. The germline V gene has CDR1 SGHRS and CDR2 YFSETQ. This chain's CDR3 is CASSPGQGSPGELFF. For the CDR3, the DNA is TGCGCCAGCAGCCCCGGACAGGGGTCTCCCGGGGAGCTGTTTTTT.

A few counts support this clonotype. This chain uses TRBV25-1 with TRBJ2-7, with 7 bases lining up with TRBD1. J lost 7 bases, V lost 8 bases, and 11 bases had no gene match. The CDR3 is made up of 13 amino acids. Per the germline V gene, CDR1 is MGHDK and CDR2 is SYGVNS. CDR3 loop: CASQVLTGREQYF. The DNA of the CDR3 is TGTGCCAGCCAAGTCCTGACAGGGCGGGAGCAGTACTTC.

The chain links TRBV30 to TRBJ2-7, with a weak D call TRBD1 (5 bases). This CDR3 comprises 13 residues. Looked up from germline, CDR1 is GTSNPN and CDR2 is SVGIG (reference sequence). Trimming pared 4 bases from V and 2 bases from J, leaving 12 bases between. The CDR3 DNA is TGTGCCTGGAATTTAGGGGTTACCTACGAGCAGTACTTC. Amino acids: CAWNLGVTYEQYF.

The chain is built from TRBV16 and TRBJ2-1; the match to TRBD2 covers 8 bases. The germline V gene has CDR1 KGHSY and CDR2 FQNENV. This CDR3 has 15 amino acids. V lost 4 bases, J lost 7 bases, and 9 bases stayed unmatched. Written as DNA, the CDR3 is TGTGCCAGCAGCCCCTGGTTCCGCGGGGGGAATGAGCAGTTCTTC. Protein: CASSPWFRGGNEQFF.

The rearrangement joins TRBV14 to TRBJ2-3; no definite D call. V was trimmed by 3 bases and J by 6 bases, leaving 22 bases between them. Germline V gene sequence: CDR1 SGHDN, CDR2 FVKESK. The length of the CDR3 is 17 residues. The CDR3 sequence is CASSHKRTGRLADTQYF. In nucleotides, the CDR3 is TGTGCCAGCAGCCACAAAAGGACGGGCAGATTGGCGGATACGCAGTATTTT.

The V gene is TRBV12-3 or TRBV12-4, the J gene TRBJ1-1, with D hard to call. Trimming removed 3 bases at V and 1 base at J, with 6 bases between. The CDR3 sequence is 13 residues long. The CDR3 is CASSFFENTEAFF. CDR3 DNA sequence: TGTGCCAGCAGTTTTTTTGAGAACACTGAAGCTTTCTTT.

This rearrangement joins TRBV4-1 to TRBJ2-1; 7 bases are shared with TRBD1. In germline, CDR1 is MGHRA, CDR2 YSYEKL. This CDR3 is 15 amino acids long. The V and J ends lost 4 bases and 5 bases, in that order; junction bases with no gene match: 8. Here the CDR3 DNA reads TGCGCCAGCAGCCGTACAGGGGATCTGGACAATGAGCAGTTCTTC. Translated: CASSRTGDLDNEQFF.